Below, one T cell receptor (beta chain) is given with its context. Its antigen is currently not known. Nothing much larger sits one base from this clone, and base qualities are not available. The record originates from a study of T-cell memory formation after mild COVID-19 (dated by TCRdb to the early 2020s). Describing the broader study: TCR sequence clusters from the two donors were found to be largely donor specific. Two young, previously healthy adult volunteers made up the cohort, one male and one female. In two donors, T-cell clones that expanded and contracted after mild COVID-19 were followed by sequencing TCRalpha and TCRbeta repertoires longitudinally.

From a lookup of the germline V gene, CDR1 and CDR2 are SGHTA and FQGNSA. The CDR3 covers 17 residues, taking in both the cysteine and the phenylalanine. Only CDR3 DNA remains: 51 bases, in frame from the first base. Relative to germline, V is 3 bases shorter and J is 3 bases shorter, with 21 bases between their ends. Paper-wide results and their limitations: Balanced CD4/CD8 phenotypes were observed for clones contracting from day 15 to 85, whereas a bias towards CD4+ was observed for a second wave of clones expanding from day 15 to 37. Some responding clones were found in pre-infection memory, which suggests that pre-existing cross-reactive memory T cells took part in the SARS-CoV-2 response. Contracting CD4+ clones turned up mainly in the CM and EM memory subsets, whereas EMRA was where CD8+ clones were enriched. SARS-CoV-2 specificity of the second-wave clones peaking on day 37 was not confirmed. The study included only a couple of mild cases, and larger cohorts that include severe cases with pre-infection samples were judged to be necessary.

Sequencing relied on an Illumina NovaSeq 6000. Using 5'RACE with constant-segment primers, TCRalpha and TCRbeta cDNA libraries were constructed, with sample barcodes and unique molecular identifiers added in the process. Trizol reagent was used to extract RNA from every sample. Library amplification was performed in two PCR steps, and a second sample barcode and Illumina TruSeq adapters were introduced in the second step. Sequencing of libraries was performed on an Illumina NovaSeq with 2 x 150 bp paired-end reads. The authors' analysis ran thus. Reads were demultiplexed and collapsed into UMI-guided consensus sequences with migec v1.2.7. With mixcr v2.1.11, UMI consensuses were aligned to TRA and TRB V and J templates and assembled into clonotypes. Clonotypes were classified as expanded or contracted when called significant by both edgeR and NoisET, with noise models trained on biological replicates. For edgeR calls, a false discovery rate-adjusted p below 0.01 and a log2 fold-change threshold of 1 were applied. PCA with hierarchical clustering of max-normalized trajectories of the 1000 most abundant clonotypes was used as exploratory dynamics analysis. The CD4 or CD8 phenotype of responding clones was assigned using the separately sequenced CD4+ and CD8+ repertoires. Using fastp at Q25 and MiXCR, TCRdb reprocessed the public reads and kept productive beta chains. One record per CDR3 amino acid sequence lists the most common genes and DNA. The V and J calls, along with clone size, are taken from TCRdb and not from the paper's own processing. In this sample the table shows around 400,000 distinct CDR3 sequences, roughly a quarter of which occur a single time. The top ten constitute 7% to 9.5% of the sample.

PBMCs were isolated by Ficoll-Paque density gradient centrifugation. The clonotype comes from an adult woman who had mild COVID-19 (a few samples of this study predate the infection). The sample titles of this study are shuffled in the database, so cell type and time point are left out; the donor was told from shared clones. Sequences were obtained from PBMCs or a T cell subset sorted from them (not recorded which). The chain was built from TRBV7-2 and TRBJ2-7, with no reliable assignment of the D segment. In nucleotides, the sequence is TGTGCCAGCAGCTTTTCAGCCCCTGGGCCCTTAGACTACGAGCAGTACTTC. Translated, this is CASSFSAPGPLDYEQYF.